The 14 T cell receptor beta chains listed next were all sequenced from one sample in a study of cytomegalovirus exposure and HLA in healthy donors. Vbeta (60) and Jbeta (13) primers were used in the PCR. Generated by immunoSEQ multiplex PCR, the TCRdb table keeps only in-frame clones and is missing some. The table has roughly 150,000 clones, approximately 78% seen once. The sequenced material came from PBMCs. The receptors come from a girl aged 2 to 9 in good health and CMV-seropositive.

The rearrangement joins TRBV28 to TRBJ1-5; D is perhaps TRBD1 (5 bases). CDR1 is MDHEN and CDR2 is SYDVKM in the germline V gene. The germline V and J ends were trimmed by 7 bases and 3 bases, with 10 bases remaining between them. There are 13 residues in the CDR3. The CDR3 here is CASTQGNNQPQHF. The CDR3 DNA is TGTGCCAGCACCCAGGGCAACAATCAGCCCCAGCATTTT.

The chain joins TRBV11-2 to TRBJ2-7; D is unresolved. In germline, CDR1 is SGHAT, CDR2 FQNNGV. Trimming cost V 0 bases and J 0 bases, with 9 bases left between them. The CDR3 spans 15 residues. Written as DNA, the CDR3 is TGTGCCAGCAGCTTAGAAACAGTTCACTCCTACGAGCAGTACTTC. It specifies CASSLETVHSYEQYF.

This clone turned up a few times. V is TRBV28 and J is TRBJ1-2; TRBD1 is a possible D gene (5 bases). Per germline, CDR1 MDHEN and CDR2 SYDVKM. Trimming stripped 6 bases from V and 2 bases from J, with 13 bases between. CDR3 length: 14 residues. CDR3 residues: CASSLIQGNYGYTF. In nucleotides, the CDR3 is TGTGCCAGCAGCCTGATCCAGGGCAACTATGGCTACACCTTC.

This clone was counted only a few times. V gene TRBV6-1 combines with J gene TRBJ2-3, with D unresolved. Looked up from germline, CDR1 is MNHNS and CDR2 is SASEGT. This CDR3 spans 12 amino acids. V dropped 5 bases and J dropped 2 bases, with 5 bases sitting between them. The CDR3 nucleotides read TGTGCCAGCAGTATAGTCACAGATACGCAGTATTTT. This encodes CASSIVTDTQYF.

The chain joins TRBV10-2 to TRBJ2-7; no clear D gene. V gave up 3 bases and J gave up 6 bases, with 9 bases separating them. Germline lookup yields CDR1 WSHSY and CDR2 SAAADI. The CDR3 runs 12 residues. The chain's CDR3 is CASSDSASEQYF. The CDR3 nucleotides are TGCGCCAGCAGTGACTCTGCGTCCGAGCAGTACTTC.

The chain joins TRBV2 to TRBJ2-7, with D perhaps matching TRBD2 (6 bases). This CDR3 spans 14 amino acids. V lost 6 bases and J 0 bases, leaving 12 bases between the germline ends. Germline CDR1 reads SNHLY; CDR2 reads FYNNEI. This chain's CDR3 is CASRGLFNSYEQYF. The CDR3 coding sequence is TGTGCCAGCAGGGGACTTTTCAACTCCTACGAGCAGTACTTC.

The CDR3 DNA reads TGTGCCAGCAGCGGAACCGGGACAGTGAACACTGAAGCTTTCTTT. It encodes CASSGTGTVNTEAFF. The chain uses TRBV9 and TRBJ1-1, with TRBD1 matching 7 bases. Trimming took 3 bases from V and 0 from J; bases not matched to a gene: 5. This CDR3 contains 15 residues. The germline gives CDR1 SGDLS, CDR2 YYNGEE.

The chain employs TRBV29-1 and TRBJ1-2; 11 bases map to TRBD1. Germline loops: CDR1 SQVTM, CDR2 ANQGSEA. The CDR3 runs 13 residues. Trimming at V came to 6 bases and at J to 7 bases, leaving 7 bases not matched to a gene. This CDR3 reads CSVRGQGALGYTF. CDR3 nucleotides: TGCAGCGTGCGTGGACAGGGGGCGCTTGGCTACACCTTC.

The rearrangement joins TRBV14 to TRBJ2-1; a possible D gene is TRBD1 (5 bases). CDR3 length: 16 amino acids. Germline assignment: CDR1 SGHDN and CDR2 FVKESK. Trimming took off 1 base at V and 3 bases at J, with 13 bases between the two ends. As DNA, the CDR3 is TGTGCCAGCAGCCAAGTTAAGGGGATCCACTACAATGAGCAGTTCTTC. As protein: CASSQVKGIHYNEQFF. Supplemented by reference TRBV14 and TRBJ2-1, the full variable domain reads EAGVTQFPSHSVIEKGQTVTLRCDPISGHDNLYWYRRVMGKEIKFLLHFVKESKQDESGMPNNRFLAERTGGTYSTLKVQPAELEDSGVYFCASSQVKGIHYNEQFFGPGTRLTVL.

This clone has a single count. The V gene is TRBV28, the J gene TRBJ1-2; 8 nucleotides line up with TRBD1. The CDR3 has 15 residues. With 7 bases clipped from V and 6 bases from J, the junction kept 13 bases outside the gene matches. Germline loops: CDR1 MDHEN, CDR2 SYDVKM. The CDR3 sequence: CASITIAGGGDGYTF. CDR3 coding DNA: TGTGCCAGCATTACAATCGCAGGGGGCGGGGATGGCTACACCTTC.

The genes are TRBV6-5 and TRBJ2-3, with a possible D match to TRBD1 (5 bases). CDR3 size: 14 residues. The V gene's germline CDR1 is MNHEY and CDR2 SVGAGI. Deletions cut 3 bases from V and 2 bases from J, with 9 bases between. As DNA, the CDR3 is TGTGCCAGCAGTTATCAGGGAAACACAGATACGCAGTATTTT. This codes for CASSYQGNTDTQYF.

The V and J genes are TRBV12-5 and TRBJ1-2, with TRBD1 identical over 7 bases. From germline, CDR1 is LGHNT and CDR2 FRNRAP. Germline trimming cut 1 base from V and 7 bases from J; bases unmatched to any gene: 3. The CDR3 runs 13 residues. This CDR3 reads CASGLGDRVGYTF. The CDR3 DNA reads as TGTGCTAGTGGTTTGGGCGACAGGGTTGGCTACACCTTC. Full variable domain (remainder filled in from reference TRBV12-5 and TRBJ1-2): DARVTQTPRHKVTEMGQEVTMRCQPILGHNTVFWYRQTMMQGLELLAYFRNRAPLDDSGMPKDRFSAEMPDATLATLKIQPSEPRDSAVYFCASGLGDRVGYTFGSGTRLTVV.

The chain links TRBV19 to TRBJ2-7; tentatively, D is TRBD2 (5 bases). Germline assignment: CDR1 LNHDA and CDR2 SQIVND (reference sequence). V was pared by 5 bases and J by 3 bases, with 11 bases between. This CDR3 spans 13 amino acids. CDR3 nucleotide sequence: TGTGCCAGTAGTCTCGGGGTAGACTACGAGCAGTACTTC. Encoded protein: CASSLGVDYEQYF.

The CDR3: CASSDRQTTEAFF. CDR3 DNA: TGTGCCAGCAGCGACAGACAGACCACTGAAGCTTTCTTT. V usage is TRBV9 and J usage is TRBJ1-1; tentative D call: TRBD1 (5 bases). The germline V and J ends were trimmed by 3 bases and 4 bases, with 10 bases remaining between them. CDR3 length equals 13 residues. The germline V gene has CDR1 SGDLS and CDR2 YYNGEE.